These T cell receptor beta chains were read from a single sample in a study of regulatory T cells in long-lasting Graves disease. TCRdb re-called the multiplex PCR reads through MiXCR, storing one row per CDR3 protein. The table has about 350,000 distinct CDR3 sequences, 15% to 20% seen once. These data were also reused for a study on T cells in Graves' hyperthyroidism and ophthalmopathy.

Sequenced material: peripheral blood mononuclear cells (PBMCs), taken at new diagnosis, from a patient treated with antithyroid drugs. The origin of the receptors is a woman between 18 and 29 years old with Graves disease. Both conserved end residues are part of each CDR3. Each record gives: D gene, J gene, V gene, clone size, CDR3 length, CDR3 protein, CDR3 DNA. The D gene is left open where the match is weak. The size entry is marked missing in some rows and otherwise reads once, few, many or a size class.

TRBD2 | TRBJ2-5 | TRBV9 | - | 16 | CASSVRSGRQQETQYF | TGTGCCAGCAGCGTACGTAGCGGGAGGCAACAAGAGACCCAGTACTTC
- | TRBJ1-1 | TRBV18 | many | 15 | CASSGGIGQNTEAFF | TGTGCCAGCTCAGGAGGAATTGGACAGAACACTGAAGCTTTCTTT
TRBD1 | TRBJ1-5 | TRBV18 | many | 14 | CASSRDRGNQPQHF | TGTGCCAGCTCACGGGACAGGGGGAATCAGCCCCAGCATTTT
- | TRBJ1-4 | TRBV12-3/TRBV12-4 | many | 15 | CASRTGGFTNEKLFF | TGTGCCAGCAGGACAGGAGGGTTTACGAATGAAAAACTGTTTTTT
- | TRBJ1-2 | TRBV24-1 | many | 13 | CATSDGLNYGYTF | TGTGCCACCAGTGATGGTCTGAACTATGGCTACACCTTC
TRBD2 | TRBJ2-5 | TRBV3-1 | many | 16 | CASSQALLSGGETQYF | TGTGCCAGCAGCCAAGCCCTACTTAGCGGGGGAGAGACCCAGTACTTC
- | TRBJ2-7 | TRBV2 | many | 15 | CASSRLGGGVGEQYF | TGTGCCAGCAGTCGCTTAGGAGGTGGCGTGGGCGAGCAGTACTTC
- | TRBJ1-2 | TRBV7-2 | many | 12 | CASSRDGYGYTF | TGTGCCAGCAGCCGCGACGGCTATGGCTACACCTTC
- | TRBJ1-2 | TRBV7-2 | many | 14 | CASSRGTSVYGYTF | TGTGCCAGCAGCCGAGGGACATCGGTCTATGGCTACACCTTC
TRBD1 | TRBJ1-2 | TRBV28 | - | 13 | CASNTTGGYGYTF | TGTGCCAGCAACACGACAGGGGGGTATGGCTACACCTTC
TRBD1 | TRBJ2-7 | TRBV28 | many | 15 | CASSRGTGSSYEQYF | TGTGCCAGCAGCCGCGGGACAGGGAGCTCCTACGAGCAGTACTTC
- | TRBJ2-7 | TRBV28 | many | 14 | CASSVDGSSYEQYF | TGTGCCAGCAGTGTAGACGGTAGCTCCTACGAGCAGTACTTC
TRBD2 | TRBJ2-7 | TRBV5-1 | many | 16 | CASSPTGTSGNYEQYF | TGCGCCAGCAGCCCTACCGGGACTAGCGGAAATTACGAGCAGTACTTC
- | TRBJ2-7 | TRBV6-2/TRBV6-3 | many | 16 | CASSYSSYGTKPEQYF | TGTGCCAGCAGTTACTCGAGTTACGGGACAAAGCCCGAGCAGTACTTC
TRBD1 | TRBJ2-5 | TRBV30 | many | 17 | CAWRIGPGQGRFETQYF | TGTGCCTGGAGGATCGGACCGGGACAGGGTAGATTCGAGACCCAGTACTTC
TRBD2 | TRBJ2-1 | TRBV7-9 | many | 16 | CASSLFSGRAYNEQFF | TGTGCCAGCAGCTTATTTAGCGGGAGGGCCTACAATGAGCAGTTCTTC
TRBD1 | TRBJ1-2 | TRBV18 | many | 15 | CASSPRTGPDHGYTF | TGTGCCAGCTCACCGCGGACAGGGCCAGATCATGGCTACACCTTC
- | TRBJ1-6 | TRBV12-3/TRBV12-4 | many | 14 | CASSFPGRNSPLHF | TGTGCCAGCAGTTTTCCCGGGAGGAATTCACCCCTCCACTTT
- | TRBJ2-2 | TRBV20-1 | few | 11 | CSPTATGELFF | TGCAGTCCAACAGCCACCGGGGAGCTGTTTTTT
- | TRBJ1-5 | TRBV6-2/TRBV6-3 | many | 16 | CASTQLRGLSNQPQHF | TGTGCCAGCACTCAGCTGCGGGGGCTCAGCAATCAGCCCCAGCATTTT
- | TRBJ2-1 | TRBV2 | many | 14 | CASSDVTGWDEQFF | TGTGCCAGCAGTGACGTGACAGGCTGGGATGAGCAGTTCTTC
TRBD2 | TRBJ2-1 | TRBV11-2 | many | 17 | CASSLVLGIAGGIEQFF | TGTGCCAGCAGCTTAGTCCTGGGGATAGCGGGAGGTATTGAGCAGTTCTTC
TRBD1 | TRBJ2-5 | TRBV6-2/TRBV6-3 | - | 14 | CASSGQGFQETQYF | TGTGCCAGCAGTGGACAGGGTTTCCAAGAGACCCAGTACTTC
TRBD2 | TRBJ2-3 | TRBV12-3/TRBV12-4 | many | 14 | CASSGGLFTDTQYF | TGTGCCAGCAGCGGGGGGTTATTCACAGATACGCAGTATTTT